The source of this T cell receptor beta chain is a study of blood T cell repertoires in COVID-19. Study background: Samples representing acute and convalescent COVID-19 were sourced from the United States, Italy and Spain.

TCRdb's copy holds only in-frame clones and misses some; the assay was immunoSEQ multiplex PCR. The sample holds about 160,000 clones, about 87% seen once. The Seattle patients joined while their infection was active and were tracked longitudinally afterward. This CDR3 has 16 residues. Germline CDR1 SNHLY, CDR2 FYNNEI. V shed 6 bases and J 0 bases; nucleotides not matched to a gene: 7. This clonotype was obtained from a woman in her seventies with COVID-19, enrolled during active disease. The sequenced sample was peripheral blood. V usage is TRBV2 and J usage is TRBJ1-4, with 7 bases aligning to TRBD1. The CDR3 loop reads CASRLRDSPTNEKLFF. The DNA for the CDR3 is TGTGCCAGCAGACTACGGGACAGCCCAACTAATGAAAAACTGTTTTTT.